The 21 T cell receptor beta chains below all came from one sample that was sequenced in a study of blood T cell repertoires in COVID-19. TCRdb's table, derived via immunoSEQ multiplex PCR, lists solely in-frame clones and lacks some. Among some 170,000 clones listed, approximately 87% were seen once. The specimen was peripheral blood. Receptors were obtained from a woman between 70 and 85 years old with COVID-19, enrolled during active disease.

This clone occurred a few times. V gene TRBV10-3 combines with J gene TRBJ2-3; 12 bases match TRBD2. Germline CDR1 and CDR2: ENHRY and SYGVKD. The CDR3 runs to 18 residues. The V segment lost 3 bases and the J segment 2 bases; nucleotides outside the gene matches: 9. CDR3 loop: CAISDPGLAGGATDTQYF. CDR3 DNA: TGTGCCATCAGTGATCCGGGACTAGCGGGCGGGGCCACAGATACGCAGTATTTT.

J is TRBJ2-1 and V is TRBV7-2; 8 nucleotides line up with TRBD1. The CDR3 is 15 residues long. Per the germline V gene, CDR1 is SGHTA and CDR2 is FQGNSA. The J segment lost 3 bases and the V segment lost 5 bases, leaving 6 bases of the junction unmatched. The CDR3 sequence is CASSPGTGYYNEQFF. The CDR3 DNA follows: TGTGCCAGCAGCCCCGGGACAGGTTACTACAATGAGCAGTTCTTC.

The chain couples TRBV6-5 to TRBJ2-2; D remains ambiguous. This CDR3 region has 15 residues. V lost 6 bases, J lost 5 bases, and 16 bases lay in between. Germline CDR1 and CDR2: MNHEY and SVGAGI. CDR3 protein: CASRITLPGTGELFF. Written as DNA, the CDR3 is TGTGCCAGCAGGATTACCCTCCCCGGTACCGGGGAGCTGTTTTTT.

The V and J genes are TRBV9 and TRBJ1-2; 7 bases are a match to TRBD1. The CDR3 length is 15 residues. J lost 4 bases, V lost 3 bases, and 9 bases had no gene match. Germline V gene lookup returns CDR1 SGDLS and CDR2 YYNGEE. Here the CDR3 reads CASSDYRGSSYGYTF. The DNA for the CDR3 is TGTGCCAGCAGCGACTACAGGGGTTCGAGCTATGGCTACACCTTC.

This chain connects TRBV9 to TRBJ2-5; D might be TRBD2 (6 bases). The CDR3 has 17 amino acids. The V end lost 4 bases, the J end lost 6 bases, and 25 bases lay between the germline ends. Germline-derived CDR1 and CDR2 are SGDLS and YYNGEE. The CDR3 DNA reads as TGTGCCAGCAGCACCCCGGGAGCCGGGACCCTCGCGAAGACCCAGTACTTC. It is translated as CASSTPGAGTLAKTQYF.

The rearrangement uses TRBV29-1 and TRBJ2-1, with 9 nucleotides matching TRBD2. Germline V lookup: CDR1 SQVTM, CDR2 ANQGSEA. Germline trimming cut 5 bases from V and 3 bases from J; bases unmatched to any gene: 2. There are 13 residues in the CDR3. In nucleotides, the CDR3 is TGCAGCGTTCTAGCGGGATTCTACAATGAGCAGTTCTTC. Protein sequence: CSVLAGFYNEQFF.

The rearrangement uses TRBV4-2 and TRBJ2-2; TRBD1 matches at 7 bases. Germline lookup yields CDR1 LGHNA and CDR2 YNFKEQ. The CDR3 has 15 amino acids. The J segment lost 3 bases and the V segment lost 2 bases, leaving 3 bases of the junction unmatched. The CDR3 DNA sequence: TGTGCCAGCAGCCAACGGCAGGGGGACACCGGGGAGCTGTTTTTT. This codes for CASSQRQGDTGELFF.

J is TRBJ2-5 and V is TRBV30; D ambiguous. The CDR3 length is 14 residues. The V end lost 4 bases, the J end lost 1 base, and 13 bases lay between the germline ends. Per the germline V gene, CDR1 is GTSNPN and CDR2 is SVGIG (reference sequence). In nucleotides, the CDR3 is TGTGCCTGGAAGGCTCCGGGTCTCCAAGAGACCCAGTACTTC. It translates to CAWKAPGLQETQYF.

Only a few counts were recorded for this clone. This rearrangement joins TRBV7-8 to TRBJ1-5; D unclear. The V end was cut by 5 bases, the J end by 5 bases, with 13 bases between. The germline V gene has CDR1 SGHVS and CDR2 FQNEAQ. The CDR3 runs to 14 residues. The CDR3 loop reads CASSKTPRDQPQHF. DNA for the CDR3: TGTGCCAGCAGCAAGACACCGAGGGATCAGCCCCAGCATTTT. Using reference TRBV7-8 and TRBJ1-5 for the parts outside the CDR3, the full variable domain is GAGVSQSPRYKVAKRGQDVALRCDPISGHVSLFWYQQALGQGPEFLTYFQNEAQLDKSGLPSDRFFAERPEGSVSTLKIQRTQQEDSAVYLCASSKTPRDQPQHFGDGTRLSIL.

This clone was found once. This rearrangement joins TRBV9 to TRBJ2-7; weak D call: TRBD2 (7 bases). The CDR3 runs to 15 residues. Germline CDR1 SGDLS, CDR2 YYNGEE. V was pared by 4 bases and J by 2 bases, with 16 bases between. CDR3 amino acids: CASSPLGGATYEQYF. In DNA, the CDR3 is TGTGCCAGCAGCCCTCTGGGGGGGGCTACCTACGAGCAGTACTTC. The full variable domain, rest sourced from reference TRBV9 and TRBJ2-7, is DSGVTQTPKHLITATGQRVTLRCSPRSGDLSVYWYQQSLDQGLQFLIQYYNGEERAKGNILERFSAQQFPDLHSELNLSSLELGDSALYFCASSPLGGATYEQYFGPGTRLTVT.

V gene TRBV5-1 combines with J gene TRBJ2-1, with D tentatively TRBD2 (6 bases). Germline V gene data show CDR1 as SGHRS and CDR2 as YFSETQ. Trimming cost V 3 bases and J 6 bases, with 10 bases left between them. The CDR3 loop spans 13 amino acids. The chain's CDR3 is CASSSGTFNEQFF. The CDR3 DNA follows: TGCGCCAGCAGCTCCGGGACTTTCAATGAGCAGTTCTTC. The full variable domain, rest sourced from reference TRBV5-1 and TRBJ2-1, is KAGVTQTPRYLIKTRGQQVTLSCSPISGHRSVSWYQQTPGQGLQFLFEYFSETQRNKGNFPGRFSGRQFSNSRSEMNVSTLELGDSALYLCASSSGTFNEQFFGPGTRLTVL.

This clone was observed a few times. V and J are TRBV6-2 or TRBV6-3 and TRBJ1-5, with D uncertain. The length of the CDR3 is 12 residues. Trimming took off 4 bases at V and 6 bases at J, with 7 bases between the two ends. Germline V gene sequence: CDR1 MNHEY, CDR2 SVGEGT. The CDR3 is CASSSRGQPQHF. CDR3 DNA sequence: TGTGCCAGCAGTTCCCGGGGTCAGCCCCAGCATTTT.

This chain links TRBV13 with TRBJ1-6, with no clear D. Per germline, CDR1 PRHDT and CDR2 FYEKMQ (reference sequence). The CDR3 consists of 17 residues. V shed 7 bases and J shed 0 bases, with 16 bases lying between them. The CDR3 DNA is TGTGCCAGCACTACTAGGCGGAGGAGCTCCTATAATTCACCCCTCCACTTT. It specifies CASTTRRRSSYNSPLHF.

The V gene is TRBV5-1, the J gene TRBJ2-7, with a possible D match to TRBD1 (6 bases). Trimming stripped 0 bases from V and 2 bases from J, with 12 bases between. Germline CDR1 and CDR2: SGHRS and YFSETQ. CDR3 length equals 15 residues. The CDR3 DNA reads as TGCGCCAGCAGCTTGGCCATGGGACATACCTACGAGCAGTACTTC. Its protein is CASSLAMGHTYEQYF.

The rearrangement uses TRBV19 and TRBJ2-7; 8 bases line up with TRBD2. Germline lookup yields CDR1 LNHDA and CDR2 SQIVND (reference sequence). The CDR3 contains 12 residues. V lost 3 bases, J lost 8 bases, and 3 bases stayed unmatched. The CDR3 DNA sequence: TGTGCCAGTAGTATTAGCGGGGATAAGCAGTACTTC. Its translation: CASSISGDKQYF.

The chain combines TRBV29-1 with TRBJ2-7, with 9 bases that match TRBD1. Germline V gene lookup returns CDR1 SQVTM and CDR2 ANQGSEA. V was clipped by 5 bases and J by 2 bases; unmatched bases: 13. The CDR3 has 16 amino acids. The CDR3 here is CSVRKGRTGGPYEQYF. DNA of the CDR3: TGCAGCGTTCGAAAGGGGCGAACAGGGGGCCCCTACGAGCAGTACTTC.

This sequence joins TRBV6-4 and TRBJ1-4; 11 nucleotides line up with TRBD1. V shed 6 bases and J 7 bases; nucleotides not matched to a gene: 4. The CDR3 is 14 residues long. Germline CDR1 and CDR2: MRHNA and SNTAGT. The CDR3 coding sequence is TGTGCCAGCAGAACCGGGACAGGGGGTGAAAAACTGTTTTTT. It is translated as CASRTGTGGEKLFF.

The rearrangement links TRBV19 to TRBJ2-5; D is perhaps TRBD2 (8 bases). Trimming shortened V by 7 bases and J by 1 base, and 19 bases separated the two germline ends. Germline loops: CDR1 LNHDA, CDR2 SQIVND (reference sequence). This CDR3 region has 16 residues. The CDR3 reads CASTPGGGLTQETQYF. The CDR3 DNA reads TGTGCCAGTACCCCGGGAGGGGGCTTAACCCAAGAGACCCAGTACTTC.

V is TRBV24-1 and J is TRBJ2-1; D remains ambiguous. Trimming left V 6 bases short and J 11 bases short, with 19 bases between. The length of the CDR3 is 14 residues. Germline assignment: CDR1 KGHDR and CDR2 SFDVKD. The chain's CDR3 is CATSSDGWVDQQFF. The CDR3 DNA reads TGTGCCACCAGTTCTGACGGGTGGGTTGATCAGCAGTTCTTC.

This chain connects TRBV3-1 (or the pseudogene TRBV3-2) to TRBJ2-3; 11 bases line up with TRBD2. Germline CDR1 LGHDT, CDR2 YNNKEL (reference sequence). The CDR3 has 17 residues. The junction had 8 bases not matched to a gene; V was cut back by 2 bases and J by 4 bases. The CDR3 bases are TGTGCCAGCAGCCAACTAGCGGGAGGTTTTTTTGCAGATACGCAGTATTTT. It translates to CASSQLAGGFFADTQYF.

CDR3 residues: CASSPGQGDDYGYTF. The CDR3 coding sequence is TGTGCCAGCAGCCCCGGACAGGGCGATGACTATGGCTACACCTTC. The chain recombines TRBV7-9 with TRBJ1-2; 8 nucleotides line up with TRBD1. V dropped 5 bases and J dropped 3; count of bases not matched to a gene: 8. CDR1 SEHNR and CDR2 FQNEAQ come from the germline V gene (reference sequence). The CDR3 is made up of 15 amino acids.